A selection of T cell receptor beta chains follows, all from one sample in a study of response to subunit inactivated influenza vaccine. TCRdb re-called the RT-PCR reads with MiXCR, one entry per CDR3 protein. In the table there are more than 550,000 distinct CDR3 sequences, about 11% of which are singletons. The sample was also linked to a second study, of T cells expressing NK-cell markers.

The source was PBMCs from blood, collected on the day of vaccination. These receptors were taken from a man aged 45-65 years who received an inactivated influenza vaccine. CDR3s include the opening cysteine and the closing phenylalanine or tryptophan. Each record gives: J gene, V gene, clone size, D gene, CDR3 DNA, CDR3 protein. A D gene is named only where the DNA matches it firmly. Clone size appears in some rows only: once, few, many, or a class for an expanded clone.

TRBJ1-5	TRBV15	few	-	TGTGCCACCAGCAGGGGCGGGGTAACTTATCAGCCCCAGCATTTT	CATSRGGVTYQPQHF
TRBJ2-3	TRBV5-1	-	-	TGCGCCAGCAGCTTGGCGGGAGCGAGGTGGACAGATACGCAGTATTTT	CASSLAGARWTDTQYF
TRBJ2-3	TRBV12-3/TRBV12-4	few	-	TGTGCCAGCGGCTCCTCCCCAGATACGCAGTATTTT	CASGSSPDTQYF
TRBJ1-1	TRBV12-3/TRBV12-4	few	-	TGTGCCAGCATCCTACAGGGCTCGGGTGAAGCTTTCTTT	CASILQGSGEAFF
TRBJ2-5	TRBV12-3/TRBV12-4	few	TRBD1	TGTGCCAGCAGCCCCAATGGACAGGGGGCCCGAGAGACCCAGTACTTC	CASSPNGQGARETQYF
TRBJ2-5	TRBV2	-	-	TGTGCCAGCAGGACCTTACTAGAAGAGACCCAGTACTTC	CASRTLLEETQYF
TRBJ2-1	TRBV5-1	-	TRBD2	TGCGCCAGCAGCACCTCCGGGACTAGCGTGAACAATGAGCAGTTCTTC	CASSTSGTSVNNEQFF
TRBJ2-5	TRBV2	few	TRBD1	TGTGCCAGCAACCGGGACAGCTTGCACCAGTACTTC	CASNRDSLHQYF
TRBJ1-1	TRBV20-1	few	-	TGCAGTGCTAGAGACGGCCAAACAGGGAACACTGAAGCTTTCTTT	CSARDGQTGNTEAFF
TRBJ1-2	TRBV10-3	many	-	TGTGCCATCAGTGAGTCCCCCAACTATGGCTACACCTTC	CAISESPNYGYTF
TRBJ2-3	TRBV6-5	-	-	TGTGCCAGCAGTTACGTCGAGACAGGAGACACAGATACGCAGTATTTT	CASSYVETGDTDTQYF
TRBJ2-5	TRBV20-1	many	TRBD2	TGCAGTGCACTTACCGGACTAGCGGGCCCAGAGACCCAGTACTTC	CSALTGLAGPETQYF
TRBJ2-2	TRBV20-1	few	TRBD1	TGCAGTGCTAGAGGGCAACAGGGGACGAACACCGGGGAGCTGTTTTTT	CSARGQQGTNTGELFF
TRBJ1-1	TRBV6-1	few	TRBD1	TGTGCCGGGCGAGACAGGGGTATTACTGAAGCTTTCTTT	CAGRDRGITEAFF
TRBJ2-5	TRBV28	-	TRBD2	TGTGCCAGCAGTCGCAGACTAGCGGGAACCCAAGAGACCCAGTACTTC	CASSRRLAGTQETQYF
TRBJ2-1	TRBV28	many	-	TGTGCCAGCAGGGCGGGCGGGCCCTCCTACAATGAGCAGTTCTTC	CASRAGGPSYNEQFF
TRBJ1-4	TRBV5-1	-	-	TGCGCCAGCAGCTTGGGTTTTGATGGCCCTGAGGGTGAAAAACTGTTTTTT	CASSLGFDGPEGEKLFF
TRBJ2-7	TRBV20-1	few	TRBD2	TGCAGTGCTAGAGTTGCTAGCGGGAGTTACGAGCAGTACTTC	CSARVASGSYEQYF
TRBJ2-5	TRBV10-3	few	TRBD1	TGTGCCATCAGTGAAACTGGGGACAGGGGCTACCGGGAGACCCAGTACTTC	CAISETGDRGYRETQYF
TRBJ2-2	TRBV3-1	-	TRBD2	TGTGCCAGCTTGTCGCGGGAGGGCGCCGGGGAGCTGTTTTTT	CASLSREGAGELFF
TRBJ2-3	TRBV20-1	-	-	TGCAGTGCTAGAGAGGCCGACGCCACAGATACGCAGTATTTT	CSAREADATDTQYF
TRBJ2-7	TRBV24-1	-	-	TGTGCCACCAGTGACTCCAAGGGGCAGTACTTC	CATSDSKGQYF
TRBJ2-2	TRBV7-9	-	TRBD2	TGTGCCAGCAGTTTGCCCAGCGGGAGCGGCACCGGGGAGCTGTTTTTT	CASSLPSGSGTGELFF
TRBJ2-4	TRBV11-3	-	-	TGTGCCAGCAGCGCTGGGAGAGAAAACATTCAGTACTTC	CASSAGRENIQYF
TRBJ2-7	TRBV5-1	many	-	TGCGCCAGCAGACAGGGACGGACCTACGAGCAGTACTTC	CASRQGRTYEQYF
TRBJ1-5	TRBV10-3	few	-	TGTGCCAGCCACGCTAACGCGGATCAGCCCCAGCATTTT	CASHANADQPQHF
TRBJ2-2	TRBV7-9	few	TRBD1	TGTGCCAGCAGCATCCGGGACAGAAACACCGGGGAGCTGTTTTTT	CASSIRDRNTGELFF
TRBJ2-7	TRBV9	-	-	TGTGCCAGCAGCGTAGCGCGGGACACATTCTCCTACGAGCAGTACTTC	CASSVARDTFSYEQYF
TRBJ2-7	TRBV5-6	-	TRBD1	TGTGCCAGCAGCTCTACAGGGGGGATTCGGAATGAGCAGTACTTC	CASSSTGGIRNEQYF
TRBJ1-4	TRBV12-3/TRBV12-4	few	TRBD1	TGTGCCAGCAGACAGGGGGCTTATGAAAAACTGTTTTTT	CASRQGAYEKLFF
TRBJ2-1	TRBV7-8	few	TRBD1	TGTGCCAGCAGCCATCTCACGCTCAAACAGGGGGAGGATGAGCAGTTCTTC	CASSHLTLKQGEDEQFF
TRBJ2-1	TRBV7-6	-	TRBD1	TGTGCCAGCAGCTTAGCAAGCAGGGGGCAAATAAATGCCTACAATGAGCAGTTCTTC	CASSLASRGQINAYNEQFF
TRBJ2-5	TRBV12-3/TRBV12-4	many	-	TGTGCCAGCAGTCGGGGAATCGGAGAGACCCAGTACTTC	CASSRGIGETQYF
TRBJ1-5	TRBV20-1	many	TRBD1	TGCAGTGCTGGGACAGGGGGTGGCAATCAGCCCCAGCATTTT	CSAGTGGGNQPQHF
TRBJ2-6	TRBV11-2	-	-	TGTGCCAGCAGCCGGGCGGGACACATTAGCTCTGGGGCCAACGTCCTGACTTTC	CASSRAGHISSGANVLTF